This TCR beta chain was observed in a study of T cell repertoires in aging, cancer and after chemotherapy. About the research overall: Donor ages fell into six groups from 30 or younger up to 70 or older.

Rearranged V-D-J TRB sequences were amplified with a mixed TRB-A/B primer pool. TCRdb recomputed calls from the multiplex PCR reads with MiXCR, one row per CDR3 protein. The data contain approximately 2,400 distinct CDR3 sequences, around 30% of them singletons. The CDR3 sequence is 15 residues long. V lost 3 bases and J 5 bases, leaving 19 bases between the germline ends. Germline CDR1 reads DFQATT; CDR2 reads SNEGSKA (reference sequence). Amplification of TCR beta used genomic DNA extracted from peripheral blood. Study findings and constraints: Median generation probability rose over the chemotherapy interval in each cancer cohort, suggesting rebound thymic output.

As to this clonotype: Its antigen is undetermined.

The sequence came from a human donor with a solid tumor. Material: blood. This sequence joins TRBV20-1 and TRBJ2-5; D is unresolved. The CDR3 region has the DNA TGCAGTGCTAGCCGCTACTCCCGAGAGTCGGAGACCCAGTACTTC. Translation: CSASRYSRESETQYF.